One TCR beta chain is described in this entry. The CDR3 extends 3 residues past the end of the read, so its final part is completed from the germline J gene. CDR1 and CDR2 from the germline V gene are SGHRS and YFSETQ. The CDR3 spans 14 residues. Trimming took off 7 bases at V and 3 bases at J, with 17 bases between the two ends. This sample stems from a study of T cells in women clearing cervical HPV infection. At the level of the study: Donors had HPV16-related CIN3 or worse; 2 had invasive cancer. Controls gave blood once infection was undetectable; cases at lesion identification.

Here immunoSEQ multiplex PCR was the method, and the copy in TCRdb shows in-frame clones only, minus some. The table for this sample gives about 31,000 clones. The J gene is TRBJ2-7, the V gene TRBV5-1; TRBD1 is a possible D gene (5 bases). The clonotype was recovered from a woman aged 18 to 75 with a cervical HPV16 infection that either progressed to CIN3+ or cleared (not recorded which). Sequencing was performed on blood buffy coat. CDR3 DNA (partial): TGCGCCAGCGCCAGACAGACTCTGAGCTACGAG. Its protein product is CASARQTLSYE. From start to end, the CDR3 is CASARQTLSYEQYF.